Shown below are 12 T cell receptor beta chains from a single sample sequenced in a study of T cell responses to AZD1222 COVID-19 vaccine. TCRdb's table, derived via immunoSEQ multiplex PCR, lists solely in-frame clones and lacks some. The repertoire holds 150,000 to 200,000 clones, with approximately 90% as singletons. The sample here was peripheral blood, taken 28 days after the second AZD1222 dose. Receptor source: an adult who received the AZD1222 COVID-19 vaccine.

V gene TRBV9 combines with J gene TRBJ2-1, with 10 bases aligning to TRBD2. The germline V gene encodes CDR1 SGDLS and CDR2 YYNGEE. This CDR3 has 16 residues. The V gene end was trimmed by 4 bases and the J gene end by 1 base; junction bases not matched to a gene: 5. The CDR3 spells CASSSSGSISYNEQFF. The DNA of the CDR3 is TGTGCCAGCAGCTCTAGCGGGAGCATATCCTACAATGAGCAGTTCTTC.

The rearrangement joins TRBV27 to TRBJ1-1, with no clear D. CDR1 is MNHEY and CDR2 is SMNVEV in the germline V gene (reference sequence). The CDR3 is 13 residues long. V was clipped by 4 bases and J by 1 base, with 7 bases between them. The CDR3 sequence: CASSSKGNTEAFF. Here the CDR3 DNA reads TGTGCCAGCAGTTCGAAGGGGAACACTGAAGCTTTCTTT.

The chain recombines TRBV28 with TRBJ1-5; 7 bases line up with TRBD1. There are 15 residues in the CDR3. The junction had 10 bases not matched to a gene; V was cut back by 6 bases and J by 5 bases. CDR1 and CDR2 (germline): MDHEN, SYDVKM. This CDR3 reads CASRFNRGSYQPQHF. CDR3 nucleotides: TGTGCCAGCAGGTTCAACAGGGGCTCCTATCAGCCCCAGCATTTT.

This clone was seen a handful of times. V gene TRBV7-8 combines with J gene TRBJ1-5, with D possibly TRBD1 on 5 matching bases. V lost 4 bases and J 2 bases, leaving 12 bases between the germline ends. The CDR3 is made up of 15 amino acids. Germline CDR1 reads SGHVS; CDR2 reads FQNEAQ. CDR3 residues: CASSSIGTGNQPQHF. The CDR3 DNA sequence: TGTGCCAGCAGCTCCATAGGGACGGGCAATCAGCCCCAGCATTTT.

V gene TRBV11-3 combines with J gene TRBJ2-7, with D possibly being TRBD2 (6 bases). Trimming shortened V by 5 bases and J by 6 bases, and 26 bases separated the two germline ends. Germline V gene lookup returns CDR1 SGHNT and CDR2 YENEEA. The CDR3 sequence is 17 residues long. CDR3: CASSDPEGGFGEVEQYF. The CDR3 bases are TGTGCCAGCAGCGACCCGGAAGGAGGGTTTGGGGAGGTCGAGCAGTACTTC. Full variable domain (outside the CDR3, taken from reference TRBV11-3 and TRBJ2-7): EAGVVQSPRYKIIEKKQPVAFWCNPISGHNTLYWYLQNLGQGPELLIRYENEEAVDDSQLPKDRFSAERLKGVDSTLKIQPAELGDSAVYLCASSDPEGGFGEVEQYFGPGTRLTVT.

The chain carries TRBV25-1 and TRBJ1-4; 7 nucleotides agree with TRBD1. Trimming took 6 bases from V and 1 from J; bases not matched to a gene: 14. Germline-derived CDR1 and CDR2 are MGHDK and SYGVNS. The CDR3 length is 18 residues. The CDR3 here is CASSAFRDSLGTNEKLFF. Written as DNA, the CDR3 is TGTGCCAGCAGCGCGTTCCGGGACAGTTTAGGAACTAATGAAAAACTGTTTTTT.

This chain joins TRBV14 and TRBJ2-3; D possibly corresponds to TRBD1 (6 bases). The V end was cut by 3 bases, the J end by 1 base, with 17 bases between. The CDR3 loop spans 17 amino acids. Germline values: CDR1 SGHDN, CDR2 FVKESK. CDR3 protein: CASSQHRGTVRTDTQYF. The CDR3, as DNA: TGTGCCAGCAGCCAGCATAGGGGGACGGTCCGCACAGATACGCAGTATTTT.

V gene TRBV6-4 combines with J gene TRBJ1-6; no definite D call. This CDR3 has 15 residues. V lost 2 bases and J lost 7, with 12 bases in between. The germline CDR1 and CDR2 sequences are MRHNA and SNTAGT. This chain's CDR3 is CASSDGQSTNSPLHF. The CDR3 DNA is TGTGCCAGCAGTGACGGGCAGAGCACCAATTCACCCCTCCACTTT.

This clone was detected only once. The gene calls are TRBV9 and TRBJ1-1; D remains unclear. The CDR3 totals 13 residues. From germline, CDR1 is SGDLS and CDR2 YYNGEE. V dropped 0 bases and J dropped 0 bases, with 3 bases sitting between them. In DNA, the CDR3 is TGTGCCAGCAGCGTAGCGTTGAACACTGAAGCTTTCTTT. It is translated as CASSVALNTEAFF.

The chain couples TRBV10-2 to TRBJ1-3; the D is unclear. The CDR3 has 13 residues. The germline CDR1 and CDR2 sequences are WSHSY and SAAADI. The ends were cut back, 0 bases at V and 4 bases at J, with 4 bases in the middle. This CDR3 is CASSESKGNTIYF. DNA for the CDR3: TGCGCCAGCAGTGAGTCGAAGGGAAACACCATATATTTT.

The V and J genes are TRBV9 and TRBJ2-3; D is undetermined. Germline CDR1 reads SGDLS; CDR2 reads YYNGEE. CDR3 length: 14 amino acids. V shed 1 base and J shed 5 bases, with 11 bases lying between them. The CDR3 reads CASSVSPSEDTQYF. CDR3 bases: TGTGCCAGCAGCGTATCCCCCTCGGAAGATACGCAGTATTTT.

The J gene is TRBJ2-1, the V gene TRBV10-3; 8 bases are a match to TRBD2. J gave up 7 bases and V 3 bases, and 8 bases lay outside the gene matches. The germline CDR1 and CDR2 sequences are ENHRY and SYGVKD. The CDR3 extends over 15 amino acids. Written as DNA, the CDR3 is TGTGCCATCAGTGACGTAGGACTAGCAGGGAATGAGCAGTTCTTC. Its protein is CAISDVGLAGNEQFF.